Listed below are T cell receptor beta chains from one sample, sequenced in a study of T cells after yellow fever vaccination. MiXCR, run by TCRdb on the 5' RACE reads, gives a single entry per CDR3 protein. The sample holds about 73,000 distinct CDR3 sequences, over 7.5% seen once. Here the sequenced sample was CD8+ T cells sorted from PBMCs, taken on the day of the yellow fever booster vaccination. The receptors here all came from a young man who received the YFV17D yellow fever vaccine. Both conserved end residues are part of each CDR3. A D gene is named only where the DNA matches it firmly. Clone size is shown for a subset of rows, as once, few, many or a class of expanded clone.

TRBV14	TRBD1	TRBJ2-7	.	TGTGCCAGCAGCCAGGACAGGGGACTGGCCTACGAGCAGTACTTC	CASSQDRGLAYEQYF
TRBV12-3/TRBV12-4	TRBD2	TRBJ2-1	few	TGTGCCAGCAGCGGGCCTAGCGACCTAGCGGGGGAGCAGTTCTTC	CASSGPSDLAGEQFF
TRBV5-1	.	TRBJ2-3	.	TGCGCCAGCAGCTGGACTCCGGGTCCAGATACGCAGTATTTT	CASSWTPGPDTQYF
TRBV6-6	.	TRBJ2-3	.	TGTGTCGTGGGACAACTTACGCAGTATTTT	CVVGQLTQYF
TRBV7-9	.	TRBJ2-4	many	TGTGCCAGCAGCTCTAGTTTAGCCAAAAACATTCAGTACTTC	CASSSSLAKNIQYF
TRBV7-9	TRBD1	TRBJ2-2	many	TGTGCCAGCAGCCTCGGACAGGGGTGGACCGGGGAGCTGTTTTTT	CASSLGQGWTGELFF
TRBV24-1	.	TRBJ2-1	many	TGTGCCACCAGTGATTTAGTCCTAGTCCCCACACTTGAGCAGTTCTTC	CATSDLVLVPTLEQFF
TRBV27	.	TRBJ1-5	many	TGTGCCAGCAGTTATGGCAGCGATCAGCCCCAGCATTTT	CASSYGSDQPQHF
TRBV27	.	TRBJ2-2	many	TGTGCCAGCAGTTTAACCGGGGAGCTGTTTTTT	CASSLTGELFF
TRBV2	TRBD1	TRBJ2-5	.	TGTGCCAGCCGAAGGACAGGGGCGGAGTGGGAGACCCAGTACTTC	CASRRTGAEWETQYF